The rows below give T cell receptor beta chains drawn from one sample of a study of blood T cell repertoires in COVID-19. Generated by immunoSEQ multiplex PCR, the TCRdb table keeps only in-frame clones and is missing some. The sample holds under 200,000 clones, under 95% seen once. Sequencing was done on a sample of peripheral blood. The receptors stem from a man between 18 and 29 years old with acute or convalescent COVID-19. The CDR3 runs from the conserved cysteine through the conserved F or W. Each record gives: V gene, J gene, D gene, clone size, CDR3 DNA, CDR3 protein. The D gene is left open where the match is weak. Only part of the rows carry a size: once, few, many, or a class if the clone is expanded.

>TRBV5-5|TRBJ1-5|.|.
TGTGCCAGCAGCCCCCTGCCCGGTAATCAGCCCCAGCATTTT
CASSPLPGNQPQHF
>TRBV6-1|TRBJ2-5|TRBD2|.
TGTGCCAGCAGTGAAGTGGGCGGGGGGCCGCAAGAGACCCAGTACTTC
CASSEVGGGPQETQYF
>TRBV19|TRBJ1-4|.|.
TGTGCCAGTAGTCCGGGACCGCCACACAGGGATAATGAAAAACTGTTTTTT
CASSPGPPHRDNEKLFF
>TRBV6-5|TRBJ1-1|.|.
TGTGCCAGCATCCGGGGGGGTGGTTTGGAATATGAAGCTTTCTTT
CASIRGGGLEYEAFF
>TRBV5-1|TRBJ2-2|.|.
TGCGCCAGCAGCGGGGTTGAGGGCACCGGGGAGCTGTTTTTT
CASSGVEGTGELFF
>TRBV12-3/TRBV12-4|TRBJ1-1|.|.
TGTGCCAGCAGTTTGAGCACTGAAGCTTTCTTT
CASSLSTEAFF
>TRBV6-1|TRBJ1-6|TRBD1|.
TGTGCCAGCAGTGAACCCTCAGGGGGCTTAGGGCCCCTCCACTTT
CASSEPSGGLGPLHF
>TRBV5-1|TRBJ1-6|.|.
TGCGCCAGCACTACATGGGGGGGAAATTCACCCCTCCACTTT
CASTTWGGNSPLHF
>TRBV6-1|TRBJ1-1|TRBD1|.
TGTGCCAGCAGTGAAGCCCGGACAGGGGGCACTGAAGCTTTCTTT
CASSEARTGGTEAFF
>TRBV5-1|TRBJ1-1|.|.
TGCGCCAGCAGCCCCCTCATGGGGGGTGAAGCTTTCTTT
CASSPLMGGEAFF
>TRBV18|TRBJ1-2|TRBD1|.
TGTGCCAGCTCACCCCCCCCGGGACAGGTTGCGCTCGGAGGTGGCTACACCTTC
CASSPPPGQVALGGGYTF
>TRBV5-1|TRBJ2-2|TRBD1|.
TGCGCCAGCAGCTCTACACAGGGGGCAGGCGGGGAGCTGTTTTTT
CASSSTQGAGGELFF
>TRBV5-5|TRBJ2-7|.|once
TGTGCCAGCAGCCTGGAGGGGGTGGGGACCAAATCCTACGAGCAGTACTTC
CASSLEGVGTKSYEQYF
>TRBV7-9|TRBJ1-1|.|.
TGTGCCAGCAGCTTAAATCAGGGGAGTGAAGCTTTCTTT
CASSLNQGSEAFF
>TRBV19|TRBJ2-5|.|once
TGTGCCAGTAGTATTTCGACGGGGGAGACCCAGTACTTC
CASSISTGETQYF
>TRBV5-1|TRBJ1-5|.|once
TGCGCCACCCCCCAGGTCAATCAGCCCCAGCATTTT
CATPQVNQPQHF
>TRBV27|TRBJ2-2|TRBD2|once
TGTGCCAGCGAGGCGGGCGGGGGGTACACCGGGGAGCTGTTTTTT
CASEAGGGYTGELFF
>TRBV11-2|TRBJ2-5|.|.
TGTGCCAGCAGCTTAGATCCCGGACAGAGAGAGACCCAGTACTTC
CASSLDPGQRETQYF
>TRBV27|TRBJ2-6|.|.
TGTGCCAGCAGTTTAAGGGGCGACACCTCTGGGGCCAACGTCCTGACTTTC
CASSLRGDTSGANVLTF
>TRBV19|TRBJ1-6|.|.
TGTGCCAGTAGTATTAGGGGTAATTCACCCCTCCACTTT
CASSIRGNSPLHF
>TRBV14|TRBJ2-1|.|.
TGTGCCAGCAGCCAAGCCCGGTTCGGTGAGCAGTTCTTC
CASSQARFGEQFF
>TRBV29-1|TRBJ1-2|TRBD1|.
TGCAGCGTTGAGAGTATGGGACAGGTGATTTCGAACTATGGCTACACCTTC
CSVESMGQVISNYGYTF
>TRBV20-1|TRBJ1-4|.|.
TGCAGTGCTAGTATCGGTGAAAAACTGTTTTTT
CSASIGEKLFF
>TRBV9|TRBJ2-3|TRBD1|.
TGTGCCAGCAGCGAAGACAGGGTTGGCGATACGCAGTATTTT
CASSEDRVGDTQYF
>TRBV11-2|TRBJ2-2|.|.
TGTGCCAGCAGCTTAGCCCGCCTAGCACCCGGGGAGCTGTTTTTT
CASSLARLAPGELFF
>TRBV19|TRBJ1-3|TRBD1|once
TGTGCCAGTAGTCTGGGACAGGGTTTTGGAAACACCATATATTTT
CASSLGQGFGNTIYF
>TRBV29-1|TRBJ2-1|.|.
TGCAGCGTTGAAAGGGTCCACAGAGGGTACAATGAGCAGTTCTTC
CSVERVHRGYNEQFF
>TRBV6-6|TRBJ1-1|.|.
TGTGCCAGCAGTTACCGAACAACTGAAGCTTTCTTT
CASSYRTTEAFF
>TRBV3-1/TRBV3-2|TRBJ2-1|.|.
TGTGCCAGCAGCCCTACAGAATTCATTCTCTACAATGAGCAGTTCTTC
CASSPTEFILYNEQFF
>TRBV7-7|TRBJ2-1|TRBD2|.
TGTGCCAGCAGCTTAGACGAAACTAGCGGGGCCCATGAGCAGTTCTTC
CASSLDETSGAHEQFF
>TRBV5-1|TRBJ2-7|TRBD1|.
TGCGCCAGCAGCTTTCTAGGGACAGGCGAAACCTACGAGCAGTACTTC
CASSFLGTGETYEQYF